A single sample is the source of the 24 T cell receptor beta chains below, sequenced in a study of blood T cell repertoires in COVID-19. Sequencing used immunoSEQ multiplex PCR; TCRdb keeps in-frame clones, though not all of them. This sample has approximately 49,000 clones, with approximately 84% found just once. Sequencing was done on a sample of peripheral blood. The receptors were gathered from a man between 45 and 60 years old with acute or convalescent COVID-19.

The chain joins TRBV4-2 to TRBJ2-7; 7 nucleotides match TRBD2. Per germline, CDR1 LGHNA and CDR2 YNFKEQ. Trimming at V came to 0 bases and at J to 0 bases, leaving 5 bases not matched to a gene. The length of the CDR3 is 16 residues. The CDR3 sequence: CASSQDAAGSSYEQYF. CDR3 bases: TGTGCCAGCAGCCAAGACGCAGCGGGGAGCTCCTACGAGCAGTACTTC.

The chain has TRBV4-1 and TRBJ2-5, with 8 nucleotides matching TRBD2. The germline V gene encodes CDR1 MGHRA and CDR2 YSYEKL. The length of the CDR3 is 16 residues. V dropped 3 bases and J dropped 3; count of bases not matched to a gene: 9. CDR3 residues: CASSQILAGSKETQYF. In DNA form, the CDR3 reads TGCGCCAGCAGCCAGATATTAGCGGGAAGTAAAGAGACCCAGTACTTC.

The chain couples TRBV2 to TRBJ2-5; 10 nucleotides line up with TRBD2. The germline V gene has CDR1 SNHLY and CDR2 FYNNEI. V shed 5 bases, J shed 1 base, and the junction held 4 bases outside the gene matches. There are 15 residues in the CDR3. CDR3 DNA sequence: TGTGCCAGCAGTCGACCTAGCGGGGGCCAAGAGACCCAGTACTTC. It translates to CASSRPSGGQETQYF.

Only one count was recorded for this clone. The chain is built from TRBV11-2 and TRBJ2-3; D is perhaps TRBD2 (7 bases). The V gene lost 5 bases and the J gene lost 0 bases, with 21 bases spanning the gap. The CDR3 is made up of 18 amino acids. The germline V gene has CDR1 SGHAT and CDR2 FQNNGV. CDR3 in amino acids: CASSPVLSGGTSTDTQYF. The CDR3 DNA is TGTGCCAGCAGCCCAGTTCTCTCGGGGGGCACAAGCACAGATACGCAGTATTTT. Drawing the rest from reference TRBV11-2 and TRBJ2-3, the complete variable domain is EAGVAQSPRYKIIEKRQSVAFWCNPISGHATLYWYQQILGQGPKLLIQFQNNGVVDDSQLPKDRFSAERLKGVDSTLKIQPAKLEDSAVYLCASSPVLSGGTSTDTQYFGPGTRLTVL.

The chain employs TRBV27 and TRBJ2-5, with 9 bases that match TRBD1. CDR3 length equals 13 residues. The germline CDR1 and CDR2 sequences are MNHEY and SMNVEV (reference sequence). V shed 5 bases and J 5 bases; nucleotides not matched to a gene: 3. The CDR3 region has the DNA TGTGCCAGCAGTCGACAGGGGGGTGAGACCCAGTACTTC. This sequence encodes CASSRQGGETQYF.

The rearrangement uses TRBV5-1 and TRBJ1-3; 8 bases are a match to TRBD1. V lost 0 bases and J lost 4; bases outside the gene matches: 6. The CDR3 runs 16 residues. The germline V gene has CDR1 SGHRS and CDR2 YFSETQ. The CDR3 region is CASSLDTTGEGNTIYF. In DNA form, the CDR3 reads TGCGCCAGCAGCTTGGATACGACAGGGGAAGGAAACACCATATATTTT.

This chain connects TRBV11-2 to TRBJ2-5, with D possibly matching TRBD2 (7 bases). Germline CDR1 and CDR2: SGHAT and FQNNGV. V lost 7 bases and J 4 bases, leaving 19 bases between the germline ends. The CDR3 runs 15 residues. The chain's CDR3 is CASTLMGGGGETQYF. The DNA for the CDR3 is TGTGCCAGCACCCTCATGGGGGGGGGCGGAGAGACCCAGTACTTC. Together with reference TRBV11-2 and TRBJ2-5, the CDR3 gives the full variable domain: EAGVAQSPRYKIIEKRQSVAFWCNPISGHATLYWYQQILGQGPKLLIQFQNNGVVDDSQLPKDRFSAERLKGVDSTLKIQPAKLEDSAVYLCASTLMGGGGETQYFGPGTRLLVL.

The chain employs TRBV12-3 or TRBV12-4 and TRBJ1-1; D is possibly TRBD1 (5 bases). CDR3 size: 13 residues. The ends were cut back, 0 bases at V and 11 bases at J, with 13 bases in the middle. The CDR3 sequence is CASSLASGWMAFF. The CDR3 DNA reads as TGTGCCAGCAGTTTAGCGTCAGGGTGGATGGCTTTCTTT.

The chain joins TRBV5-1 to TRBJ2-1; 9 bases align to TRBD2. This CDR3 region has 14 residues. The germline V gene encodes CDR1 SGHRS and CDR2 YFSETQ. Trimming cost V 0 bases and J 10 bases; bases outside gene matches: 5. CDR3 amino acids: CASSLEGSGGEQFF. CDR3 sequence (DNA): TGCGCCAGCAGCTTGGAGGGTAGCGGGGGAGAGCAGTTCTTC.

This sequence joins TRBV5-6 and TRBJ1-2; no definite D call. In germline, CDR1 is SGHDT, CDR2 YYEEEE. The CDR3 loop spans 15 amino acids. V lost 4 bases and J 0 bases, leaving 13 bases between the germline ends. Here the CDR3 DNA reads TGTGCCAGCAGCCCGCTCCGACTGACTAACTATGGCTACACCTTC. Residues: CASSPLRLTNYGYTF.

The chain couples TRBV7-9 to TRBJ1-2; possible D gene TRBD1, 5 bases. Trimming took off 5 bases at V and 6 bases at J, with 13 bases between the two ends. Germline lookup yields CDR1 SEHNR and CDR2 FQNEAQ (reference sequence). This CDR3 region has 13 residues. The CDR3 DNA reads as TGTGCCAGCAGCGTATACCTCAGGGATGGCTACACCTTC. Amino acids: CASSVYLRDGYTF.

This chain joins TRBV27 and TRBJ1-4, with a weak D call TRBD1 (6 bases). The length of the CDR3 is 17 residues. Trimming took 5 bases from V and 8 from J, leaving 24 bases between them. Germline assignment: CDR1 MNHEY and CDR2 SMNVEV (reference sequence). DNA of the CDR3: TGTGCCAGCAGTCGCGTCCAGGGACACCCCTATATGGAAAAACTGTTTTTT. The encoded protein is CASSRVQGHPYMEKLFF.

The rearrangement uses TRBV15 and TRBJ1-1; D gene uncertain. Per germline, CDR1 LNHNV and CDR2 YYDKDF (reference sequence). The CDR3 sequence is 12 residues long. Trimming cost V 8 bases and J 1 base, with 8 bases left between them. DNA for the CDR3: TGTGCCACCGGAGCCAGGAACACTGAAGCTTTCTTT. This encodes CATGARNTEAFF.

V gene TRBV9 combines with J gene TRBJ2-2, with a possible D match to TRBD2 (7 bases). Germline-derived CDR1 and CDR2 are SGDLS and YYNGEE. CDR3 length: 19 residues. Trimming removed 3 bases from V and 3 bases from J, with 24 bases in between. CDR3 region: CASSATTSGGGSYTGELFF. For the CDR3, the DNA is TGTGCCAGCAGCGCGACTACATCGGGGGGCGGGAGCTACACCGGGGAGCTGTTTTTT.

The rearrangement uses TRBV28 and TRBJ2-5, with 9 bases fitting TRBD1. CDR3 size: 14 residues. V was pared by 6 bases and J by 3 bases, with 5 bases of the junction left unmatched. The germline V gene encodes CDR1 MDHEN and CDR2 SYDVKM. In DNA form, the CDR3 reads TGTGCCAGCAGCCACCGGGACAGGGAAGAGACCCAGTACTTC. Translating it yields CASSHRDREETQYF.

The V and J genes are TRBV19 and TRBJ2-7; the match to TRBD2 covers 14 bases. The CDR3 consists of 15 residues. Germline CDR1 and CDR2: LNHDA and SQIVND (reference sequence). The ends lost 6 bases at V and 5 bases at J; junction bases unmatched: 6. CDR3 loop: CASSRLAGGRNEQYF. The CDR3 bases are TGTGCCAGTAGCAGACTAGCGGGAGGGCGGAACGAGCAGTACTTC.

This chain joins TRBV3-1 (or the pseudogene TRBV3-2) and TRBJ2-5, with 10 nucleotides matching TRBD1. Trimming at V came to 5 bases and at J to 3 bases, leaving 6 bases not matched to a gene. Germline V gene lookup returns CDR1 LGHDT and CDR2 YNNKEL (reference sequence). The CDR3 length is 15 residues. The CDR3 DNA reads as TGTGCCAGCAGCAATCGACAGGGGGCGGAAGAGACCCAGTACTTC. Residues: CASSNRQGAEETQYF.

The V call is TRBV5-5, the J call TRBJ1-1; 9 bases are a match to TRBD1. V was pared by 4 bases and J by 8 bases, with 9 bases of the junction left unmatched. Germline V CDR1 and CDR2: SGHKS, YYEKEE (reference sequence). The CDR3 is 14 amino acids. The CDR3 region is CASSPGQGNREAFF. CDR3 nucleotide sequence: TGTGCCAGCAGCCCGGGACAGGGAAACCGAGAAGCTTTCTTT.

The chain employs TRBV7-8 and TRBJ1-4; a possible D gene is TRBD1 (6 bases). The V end lost 5 bases, the J end lost 5 bases, and 15 bases lay between the germline ends. The CDR3 length is 15 residues. Germline CDR1 reads SGHVS; CDR2 reads FQNEAQ. The CDR3: CASSTQGMINEKLFF. The CDR3 DNA reads as TGTGCCAGCAGCACTCAGGGGATGATCAATGAAAAACTGTTTTTT.

This clone was found once. This rearrangement joins TRBV3-1 (or the pseudogene TRBV3-2) to TRBJ2-3, with 7 positions matching TRBD2. The CDR3 covers 16 residues. Trimming removed 4 bases from V and 2 bases from J; junction bases left unmatched: 9. The germline V gene has CDR1 LGHDT and CDR2 YNNKEL (reference sequence). The CDR3 nucleotides are TGTGCCAGCAGCCCCCGGACTAGACAAATCACAGATACGCAGTATTTT. This sequence encodes CASSPRTRQITDTQYF.

The rearrangement uses TRBV27 and TRBJ2-1, with 13 bases that match TRBD2. The CDR3 has 15 amino acids. CDR1 is MNHEY and CDR2 is SMNVEV in the germline V gene (reference sequence). The trim removed 3 bases at V and 7 bases at J, leaving 3 bases unmatched. The CDR3: CASSFLLAGGNEQFF. CDR3 DNA: TGTGCCAGCAGTTTCTTACTAGCGGGAGGGAATGAGCAGTTCTTC.

This clone appeared once. This chain joins TRBV6-1 and TRBJ1-2; D gene ambiguous. Germline V lookup: CDR1 MNHNS, CDR2 SASEGT. The CDR3 sequence is 12 residues long. V gave up 0 bases and J gave up 8 bases, with 7 bases separating them. DNA for the CDR3: TGTGCCAGCAGTGAAGCGTCTGAGGGCTACACCTTC. Translation: CASSEASEGYTF.

The chain is built from TRBV10-3 and TRBJ1-2; perhaps TRBD1 as D (5 bases). Trimming removed 0 bases at V and 6 bases at J, with 8 bases between. The CDR3 covers 13 residues. From germline, CDR1 is ENHRY and CDR2 SYGVKD. The CDR3 nucleotides read TGTGCCATCAGTGAGTCGGGGGGAGATGGCTACACCTTC. Protein: CAISESGGDGYTF.

The gene calls are TRBV5-4 and TRBJ1-2; D gene uncertain. The germline CDR1 and CDR2 sequences are SGHNT and YYREEE (reference sequence). V was pared by 4 bases and J by 2 bases, with 15 bases between. CDR3 length: 15 residues. The CDR3: CASSPGALWNYGYTF. The CDR3 DNA sequence: TGTGCCAGCAGCCCCGGAGCACTCTGGAACTATGGCTACACCTTC.